This passage covers 23 T cell receptor beta chains from one sample sequenced in a study of cytomegalovirus exposure and HLA in healthy donors. The assay was immunoSEQ multiplex PCR, and TCRdb's table has in-frame clones only and misses some. The table has roughly 300,000 clones, 86% seen once. Sequencing was carried out using PBMCs. The origin of the receptors is a woman aged 18-35 years in good health and CMV-seronegative.

CDR3 amino acids: CASSQDFGTGMNTGELFF. The CDR3 nucleotides read TGCGCCAGCAGCCAAGATTTTGGGACAGGGATGAACACCGGGGAGCTGTTTTTT. The gene calls are TRBV4-3 and TRBJ2-2, with 9 nucleotides matching TRBD1. J was trimmed by 1 base and V by 0 bases; bases with no gene match: 6. The CDR3 runs to 18 residues. Germline lookup yields CDR1 LGHNA and CDR2 YSLEER.

V usage is TRBV19 and J usage is TRBJ2-7, with TRBD1 matching over 8 bases. The V segment lost 4 bases and the J segment 1 base; nucleotides outside the gene matches: 9. This CDR3 spans 16 amino acids. Germline loops: CDR1 LNHDA, CDR2 SQIVND (reference sequence). CDR3 protein: CASSTDRQGQSYEQYF. Here the CDR3 DNA reads TGTGCCAGTAGTACCGACCGACAGGGGCAGTCCTACGAGCAGTACTTC.

This chain connects TRBV4-1 to TRBJ2-2; the D gene is possibly TRBD2 (5 bases). The CDR3 spans 16 residues. Germline assignment: CDR1 MGHRA and CDR2 YSYEKL. V gave up 5 bases and J gave up 1 base, with 14 bases separating them. CDR3 DNA sequence: TGCGCCAGCAGCTCCCGAGGTGGACTGAACACCGGGGAGCTGTTTTTT. Its translation is CASSSRGGLNTGELFF.

The V and J genes are TRBV6-1 and TRBJ2-3; 8 bases agree with TRBD2. The CDR3 runs to 15 residues. After removal of 5 bases from V and 6 bases from J, the junction contained 10 bases not matched to a gene. Germline V lookup: CDR1 MNHNS, CDR2 SASEGT. This CDR3 reads CASSSLAGGTDTQYF. The CDR3 DNA follows: TGTGCCAGCAGTTCCCTAGCGGGTGGGACGGATACGCAGTATTTT.

A single count supports this clone. The chain joins TRBV16 to TRBJ1-5; no clear D. The V gene lost 2 bases and the J gene lost 3 bases, with 8 bases spanning the gap. The CDR3 totals 14 residues. The germline gives CDR1 KGHSY, CDR2 FQNENV. The CDR3 DNA sequence: TGTGCCAGCAGCCAAGACATCTACAATCAGCCCCAGCATTTT. This codes for CASSQDIYNQPQHF.

The gene calls are TRBV18 and TRBJ1-2, with D possibly being TRBD1 (6 bases). The CDR3 is made up of 17 amino acids. The V gene's germline CDR1 is KGHSH and CDR2 LQKENI. V was cut by 6 bases and J by 8 bases, with 28 bases left in between. The CDR3: CASSSELRGTPTIGYTF. CDR3 DNA: TGTGCCAGCTCCTCGGAACTCAGGGGTACGCCAACTATCGGCTACACCTTC.

This clone is a singleton in its sample. This rearrangement joins TRBV27 to TRBJ1-2, with 7 bases identical to TRBD1. This CDR3 has 14 amino acids. V shed 2 bases and J 7 bases; nucleotides not matched to a gene: 7. Per the germline V gene, CDR1 is MNHEY and CDR2 is SMNVEV (reference sequence). The CDR3 DNA follows: TGTGCCAGCAGTTTAGGGCAGGGGGTTTCTGGCTACACCTTC. It codes for CASSLGQGVSGYTF.

The chain joins TRBV27 to TRBJ2-2; 9 bases align to TRBD1. Germline V gives CDR1 MNHEY, CDR2 SMNVEV (reference sequence). The CDR3 sequence is 16 residues long. The junction had 7 bases not matched to a gene; V was cut back by 5 bases and J by 3 bases. CDR3 loop: CASSLYRGRDTGELFF. The CDR3 DNA reads TGTGCCAGCAGTCTCTACAGGGGGCGCGACACCGGGGAGCTGTTTTTT.

This chain connects TRBV16 to TRBJ1-5, with 10 bases lining up with TRBD1. The CDR3 is 16 residues long. The germline gives CDR1 KGHSY, CDR2 FQNENV. The J segment lost 1 base and the V segment lost 4 bases, leaving 4 bases of the junction unmatched. CDR3 bases: TGTGCCAGCAGCCTCTTGGACAGGGGGAGCAATCAGCCCCAGCATTTT. It encodes CASSLLDRGSNQPQHF.

The rearrangement links TRBV9 to TRBJ2-3; D ambiguous. CDR3 size: 12 residues. CDR1 and CDR2 from the germline V gene are SGDLS and YYNGEE. Trimming shortened V by 5 bases and J by 1 base, and 5 bases separated the two germline ends. This CDR3 is CASSRGTDTQYF. As DNA, the CDR3 is TGTGCCAGCAGTCGGGGCACAGATACGCAGTATTTT.

DNA of the CDR3: TGTGCCAGCAGCTTAGTAGAACTAGCGACCAAAAACATTCAGTACTTC. This encodes CASSLVELATKNIQYF. J is TRBJ2-4 and V is TRBV11-2, with 7 bases aligning to TRBD2. The V segment lost 1 base and the J segment 2 bases; nucleotides outside the gene matches: 5. Per the germline V gene, CDR1 is SGHAT and CDR2 is FQNNGV. This CDR3 contains 16 residues. The complete variable domain, with remaining parts taken from reference TRBV11-2 and TRBJ2-4, reads EAGVAQSPRYKIIEKRQSVAFWCNPISGHATLYWYQQILGQGPKLLIQFQNNGVVDDSQLPKDRFSAERLKGVDSTLKIQPAKLEDSAVYLCASSLVELATKNIQYFGAGTRLSVL.

J is TRBJ1-3 and V is TRBV5-1; D remains unclear. The CDR3 is made up of 16 amino acids. Germline CDR1 is SGHRS and CDR2 is YFSETQ. With 4 bases removed from V and 1 base from J, the gap between germline ends came to 15 bases. In DNA form, the CDR3 reads TGCGCCAGCAGCCGGATAGACGGGAGTTCTGGAAACACCATATATTTT. This encodes CASSRIDGSSGNTIYF.

The chain uses TRBV11-2 and TRBJ2-6; a possible D gene is TRBD2 (5 bases). The CDR3 contains 15 residues. CDR1 SGHAT and CDR2 FQNNGV come from the germline V gene. The V and J ends lost 8 bases and 0 bases respectively, with 11 bases between them. DNA for the CDR3: TGTGCCAGCGGTATACGGGGCTCTGGGGCCAACGTCCTGACTTTC. Amino acids: CASGIRGSGANVLTF.

The chain employs TRBV27 and TRBJ2-7, with 7 nucleotides matching TRBD1. The V and J ends lost 7 bases and 1 base, in that order; junction bases with no gene match: 13. CDR3 length: 16 residues. Germline CDR1 and CDR2: MNHEY and SMNVEV (reference sequence). CDR3 in DNA: TGTGCCAGCATTGCGTCTCAGGGGGAGCGGTCCTACGAGCAGTACTTC. Residues: CASIASQGERSYEQYF.

CDR3 coding DNA: TGTGCCAGCAGTTACGGTTCGGGGGTTAGGACTGAAGCTTTCTTT. This gives the protein CASSYGSGVRTEAFF. The rearrangement uses TRBV6-5 and TRBJ1-1; possible D gene TRBD1, 5 bases. Germline CDR1 MNHEY, CDR2 SVGAGI. V lost 2 bases and J lost 5, with 15 bases in between. The CDR3 sequence is 15 residues long.

The V call is TRBV5-1, the J call TRBJ2-3; tentatively, D is TRBD2 (6 bases). Per germline, CDR1 SGHRS and CDR2 YFSETQ. V shed 3 bases and J shed 8 bases, with 22 bases lying between them. This CDR3 contains 16 residues. The CDR3 reads CASSSSGVGGGVTQYF. In DNA form, the CDR3 reads TGCGCCAGCAGCTCCTCTGGAGTGGGAGGAGGGGTTACGCAGTATTTT. The full variable domain, rest sourced from reference TRBV5-1 and TRBJ2-3, is KAGVTQTPRYLIKTRGQQVTLSCSPISGHRSVSWYQQTPGQGLQFLFEYFSETQRNKGNFPGRFSGRQFSNSRSEMNVSTLELGDSALYLCASSSSGVGGGVTQYFGPGTRLTVL.

This CDR3 reads CASSEGTYNEQFF. In nucleotides, the CDR3 is TGTGCCAGCAGCGAGGGTACCTACAATGAGCAGTTCTTC. The gene calls are TRBV7-2 and TRBJ2-1; tentative D call: TRBD2 (5 bases). CDR1 is SGHTA, CDR2 FQGNSA, per germline. V was trimmed by 5 bases and J by 2 bases, leaving 7 bases between them. The CDR3 has 13 amino acids.

The V and J genes are TRBV5-6 and TRBJ2-3, with a possible D match to TRBD2 (5 bases). Between the trimmed V and J ends, which lost 0 bases and 5 bases, there was a span of 7 bases. This CDR3 has 13 residues. Germline lookup yields CDR1 SGHDT and CDR2 YYEEEE. The DNA for the CDR3 is TGTGCCAGCAGCTTGGCTGCGGGAGATACGCAGTATTTT. Translated: CASSLAAGDTQYF.

The chain employs TRBV15 and TRBJ2-1, with D tentatively TRBD2 (6 bases). Deletions cut 4 bases from V and 7 bases from J, with 20 bases between. The germline V gene has CDR1 LNHNV and CDR2 YYDKDF (reference sequence). The CDR3 is made up of 16 amino acids. CDR3 protein: CATSTYPLGEVNEQFF. CDR3 in DNA: TGTGCCACCAGCACCTATCCGCTGGGGGAGGTGAATGAGCAGTTCTTC.

The rearrangement uses TRBV6-5 and TRBJ1-1, with D possibly matching TRBD1 (5 bases). V was trimmed by 1 base and J by 6 bases, leaving 15 bases between them. This CDR3 has 15 amino acids. CDR1 and CDR2 from the germline V gene are MNHEY and SVGAGI. In DNA, the CDR3 is TGTGCCAGCAGTTACTTCACGGCAGGGCGTCCTGAAGCTTTCTTT. Protein product: CASSYFTAGRPEAFF.

On this clone: Other DNA sequences within the sample encode an identical CDR3. The chain links TRBV5-1 to TRBJ2-2; D possibly corresponds to TRBD1 (6 bases). Germline V gene data show CDR1 as SGHRS and CDR2 as YFSETQ. The CDR3 spans 14 residues. V was pared by 0 bases and J by 5 bases, with 8 bases between. The CDR3 loop reads CASSLETGTGELFF. CDR3 sequence (DNA): TGCGCCAGCAGCTTGGAAACAGGGACCGGGGAGCTGTTTTTT.

This chain uses TRBV5-1 with TRBJ2-4, with TRBD1 matching over 12 bases. The CDR3 is made up of 18 amino acids. The germline gives CDR1 SGHRS, CDR2 YFSETQ. The V segment lost 2 bases and the J segment 1 base; nucleotides outside the gene matches: 7. Written as DNA, the CDR3 is TGCGCCAGCAGCTTCCGGGACAGGGGGCGCGGGGCCAAAAACATTCAGTACTTC. It is translated as CASSFRDRGRGAKNIQYF.

V and J are TRBV5-1 and TRBJ1-4, with 8 bases fitting TRBD1. Germline CDR1 reads SGHRS; CDR2 reads YFSETQ. Trimming took 3 bases from V and 0 from J; bases not matched to a gene: 1. This CDR3 has 15 amino acids. CDR3 DNA sequence: TGCGCCAGCAGCTCACAGGGGGCAACTAATGAAAAACTGTTTTTT. It specifies CASSSQGATNEKLFF. The variable domain in full, completed from reference TRBV5-1 and TRBJ1-4, reads KAGVTQTPRYLIKTRGQQVTLSCSPISGHRSVSWYQQTPGQGLQFLFEYFSETQRNKGNFPGRFSGRQFSNSRSEMNVSTLELGDSALYLCASSSQGATNEKLFFGSGTQLSVL.